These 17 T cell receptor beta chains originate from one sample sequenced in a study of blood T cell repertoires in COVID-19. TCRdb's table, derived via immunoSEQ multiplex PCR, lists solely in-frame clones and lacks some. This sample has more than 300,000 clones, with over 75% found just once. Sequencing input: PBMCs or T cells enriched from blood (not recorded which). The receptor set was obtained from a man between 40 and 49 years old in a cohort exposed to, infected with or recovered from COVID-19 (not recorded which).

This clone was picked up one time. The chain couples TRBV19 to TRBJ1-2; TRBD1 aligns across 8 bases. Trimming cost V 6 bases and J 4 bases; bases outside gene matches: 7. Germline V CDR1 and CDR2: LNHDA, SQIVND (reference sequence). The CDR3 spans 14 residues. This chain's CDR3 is CASSTGQAPYGYTF. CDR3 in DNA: TGTGCCAGTAGCACGGGACAGGCTCCCTATGGCTACACCTTC.

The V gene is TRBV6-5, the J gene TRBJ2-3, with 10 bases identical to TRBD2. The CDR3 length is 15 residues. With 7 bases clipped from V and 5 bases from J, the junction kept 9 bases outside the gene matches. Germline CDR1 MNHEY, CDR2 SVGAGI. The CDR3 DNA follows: TGTGCCAGCACATCTTCTAGCGGGAGTGGAGATACGCAGTATTTT. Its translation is CASTSSSGSGDTQYF.

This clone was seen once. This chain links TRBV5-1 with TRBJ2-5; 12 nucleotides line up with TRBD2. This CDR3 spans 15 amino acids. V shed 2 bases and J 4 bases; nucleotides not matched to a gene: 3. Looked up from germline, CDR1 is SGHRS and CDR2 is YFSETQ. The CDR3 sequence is CASSFASGRGETQYF. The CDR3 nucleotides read TGCGCCAGCAGCTTCGCTAGCGGGAGGGGAGAGACCCAGTACTTC.

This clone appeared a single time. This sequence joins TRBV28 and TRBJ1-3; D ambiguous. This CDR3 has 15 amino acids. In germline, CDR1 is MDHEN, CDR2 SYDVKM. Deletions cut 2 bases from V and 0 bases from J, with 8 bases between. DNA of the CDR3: TGTGCCAGCAGTTTAGTCGGGGACTCTGGAAACACCATATATTTT. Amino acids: CASSLVGDSGNTIYF.

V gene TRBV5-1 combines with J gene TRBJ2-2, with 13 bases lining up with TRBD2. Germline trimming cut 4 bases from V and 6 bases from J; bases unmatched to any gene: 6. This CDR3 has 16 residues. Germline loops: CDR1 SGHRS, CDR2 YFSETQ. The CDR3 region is CASSPSGTSGAGELFF. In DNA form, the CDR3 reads TGCGCCAGCAGCCCTTCCGGGACTAGCGGGGCCGGGGAGCTGTTTTTT.

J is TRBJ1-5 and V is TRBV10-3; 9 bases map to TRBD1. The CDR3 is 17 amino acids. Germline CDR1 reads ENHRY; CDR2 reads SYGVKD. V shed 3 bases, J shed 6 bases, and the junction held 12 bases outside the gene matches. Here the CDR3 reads CAISDPAGQGFGQPQHF. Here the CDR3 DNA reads TGTGCCATCAGTGACCCCGCGGGACAGGGATTCGGTCAGCCCCAGCATTTT.

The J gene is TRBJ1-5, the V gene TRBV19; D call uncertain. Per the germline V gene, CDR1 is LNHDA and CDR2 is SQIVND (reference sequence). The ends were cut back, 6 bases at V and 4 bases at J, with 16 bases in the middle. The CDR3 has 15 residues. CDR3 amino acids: CASSVGPDLNQPQHF. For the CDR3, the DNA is TGTGCCAGTAGCGTGGGCCCCGACCTTAATCAGCCCCAGCATTTT. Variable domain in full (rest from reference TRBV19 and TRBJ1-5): DGGITQSPKYLFRKEGQNVTLSCEQNLNHDAMYWYRQDPGQGLRLIYYSQIVNDFQKGDIAEGYSVSREKKESFPLTVTSAQKNPTAFYLCASSVGPDLNQPQHFGDGTRLSIL.

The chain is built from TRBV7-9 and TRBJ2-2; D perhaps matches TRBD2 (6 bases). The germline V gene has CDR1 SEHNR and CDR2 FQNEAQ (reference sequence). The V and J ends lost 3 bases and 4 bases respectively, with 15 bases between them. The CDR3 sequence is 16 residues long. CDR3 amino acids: CASSLAPLAPTGELFF. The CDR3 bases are TGTGCCAGCAGCTTGGCCCCTCTAGCGCCCACCGGGGAGCTGTTTTTT.

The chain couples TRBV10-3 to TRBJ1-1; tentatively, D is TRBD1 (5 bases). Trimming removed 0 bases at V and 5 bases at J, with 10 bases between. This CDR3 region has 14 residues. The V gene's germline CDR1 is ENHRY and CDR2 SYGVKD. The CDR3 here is CAISESREGTEAFF. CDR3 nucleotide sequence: TGTGCCATCAGTGAGTCAAGGGAGGGGACTGAAGCTTTCTTT.

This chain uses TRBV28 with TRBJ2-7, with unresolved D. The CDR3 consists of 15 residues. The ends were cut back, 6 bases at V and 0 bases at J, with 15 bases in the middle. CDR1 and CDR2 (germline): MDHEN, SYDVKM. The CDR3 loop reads CASSFAVVSSYEQYF. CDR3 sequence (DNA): TGTGCCAGCAGCTTCGCGGTCGTGAGCTCCTACGAGCAGTACTTC.

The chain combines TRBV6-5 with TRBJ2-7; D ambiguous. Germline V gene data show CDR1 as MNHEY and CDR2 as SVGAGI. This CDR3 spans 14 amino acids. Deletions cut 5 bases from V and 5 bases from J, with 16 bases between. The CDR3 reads CASSPLRFGNEQYF. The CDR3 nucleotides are TGTGCCAGCAGTCCCCTTCGGTTTGGTAACGAGCAGTACTTC.

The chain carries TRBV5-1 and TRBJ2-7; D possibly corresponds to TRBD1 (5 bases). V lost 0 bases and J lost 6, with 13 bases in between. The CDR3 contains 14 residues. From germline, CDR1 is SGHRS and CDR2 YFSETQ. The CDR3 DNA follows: TGCGCCAGCAGCTTGGGACAGATACCTCCCGAGCAGTACTTC. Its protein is CASSLGQIPPEQYF.

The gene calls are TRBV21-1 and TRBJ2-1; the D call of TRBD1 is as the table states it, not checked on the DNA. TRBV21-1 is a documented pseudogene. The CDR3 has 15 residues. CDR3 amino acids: CASSPRDTKGNEQFF. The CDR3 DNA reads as TGTGCCAGCAGCCCTCGGGACACAAAAGGCAATGAGCAGTTCTTC.

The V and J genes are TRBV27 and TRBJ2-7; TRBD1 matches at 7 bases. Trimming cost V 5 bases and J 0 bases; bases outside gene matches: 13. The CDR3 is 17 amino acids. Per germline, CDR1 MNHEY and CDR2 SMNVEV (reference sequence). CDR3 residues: CASSRFRQGVTSYEQYF. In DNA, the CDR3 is TGTGCCAGCAGTCGCTTTAGGCAGGGGGTAACCTCCTACGAGCAGTACTTC.

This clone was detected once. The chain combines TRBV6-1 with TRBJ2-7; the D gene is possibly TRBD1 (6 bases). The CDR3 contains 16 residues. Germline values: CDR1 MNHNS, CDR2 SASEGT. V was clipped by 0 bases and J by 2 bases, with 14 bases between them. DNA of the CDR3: TGTGCCAGCAGTGAAGCGGGGACACCCTCCCCCTACGAGCAGTACTTC. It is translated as CASSEAGTPSPYEQYF.

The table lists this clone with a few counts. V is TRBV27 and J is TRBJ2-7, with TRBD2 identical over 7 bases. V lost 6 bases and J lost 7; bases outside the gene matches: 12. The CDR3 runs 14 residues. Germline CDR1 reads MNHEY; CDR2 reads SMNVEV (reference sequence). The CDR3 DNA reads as TGTGCCAGCAGCCGAGCGGGGCCCGCGAGTGAGCAGTACTTC. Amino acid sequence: CASSRAGPASEQYF.

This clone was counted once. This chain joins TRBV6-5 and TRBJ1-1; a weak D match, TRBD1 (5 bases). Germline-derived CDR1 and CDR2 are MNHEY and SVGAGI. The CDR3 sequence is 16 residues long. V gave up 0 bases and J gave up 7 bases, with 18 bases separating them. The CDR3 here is CASSYSQVGARSEAFF. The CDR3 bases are TGTGCCAGCAGTTACTCCCAGGTAGGGGCACGCAGTGAAGCTTTCTTT.